Given below is one T cell receptor (beta chain) in context. Its specificity is not known. The germline CDR1 and CDR2 sequences are MNHNS and SASEGT. The CDR3 has 15 residues. J gave up 5 bases and V 4 bases, and 8 bases lay outside the gene matches. These data belong to a study of a mutant IDH1 vaccine in newly diagnosed glioma. Time point given: week 23, last vaccination. Alongside topical imiquimod, each dose of vaccine comprised 300 ug of mutant IDH1 20-mer peptide. Here immunoSEQ multiplex PCR was the method, and the copy in TCRdb shows in-frame clones only, minus some. The sample comprises 50,000 to 60,000 clones, 80% of which are singletons, and around 6.2% rests with the top ten.

The chain has TRBV6-1 and TRBJ1-5; 7 bases match TRBD1. This specimen consisted of PBMCs, obtained from a glioma patient whose treatment included an IDH1 peptide vaccine. The receptor's source is a middle-aged man with glioma. CDR3 protein: CASSGPRDSHQPQHF. CDR3 in DNA: TGTGCCAGCAGTGGACCCCGGGACAGTCATCAGCCCCAGCATTTT.